This record covers a single T cell receptor (beta chain). What it recognizes is unknown. This record belongs to a study of blood T cells in healthy people across ages. Study-wide points: A strong correlation between TCR beta diversity and naive T cell percentage was seen. Bulk PBMC profiling left naive and antigen-experienced comparisons inconclusive.

The V and J ends lost 0 bases and 0 bases respectively, with 10 bases between them. The germline V gene has CDR1 MRHNA and CDR2 SNTAGT. The CDR3 totals 16 residues. Then a second PCR, running roughly 6 to 12 cycles, was carried out with a sample-barcoded 5' primer and a J-beta primer mix. One entry per CDR3 protein results from TCRdb running MiXCR on the 5' RACE reads. The repertoire includes roughly 680,000 distinct CDR3 sequences, around half of them detected once, and approximately 32% sits in the top ten. This chain links TRBV6-4 with TRBJ2-3, with a tentative D call TRBD1 (6 bases). Sequenced input: blood. The receptor was isolated from an older woman in good health. For the CDR3, the DNA is TGTGCCAGCAGTGACTCTGCCACAGGGAGCACAGATACGCAGTATTTT. This translates into CASSDSATGSTDTQYF.